What follows is one TCR beta chain and its context. What it binds is not known. This sample stems from a study of CD8 T cells in ankylosing spondylitis. Quantitative 5'-RACE was performed with molecular barcodes, and it yielded the TCR beta libraries. MiXCR, run by TCRdb on the 5' RACE reads, gives a single entry per CDR3 protein. The data show about 240,000 distinct CDR3 sequences, over 9.5% seen once. Study observations and caveats: Blood of patients with ankylosing spondylitis appeared to be characterized by a TCR beta motif of several highly homologous variants. In ankylosing spondylitis patients, matched synovial fluid reportedly showed significant enrichment of disease-linked clones. There were earlier reports of some motif variants in reactive arthritis synovial fluid and blood.

Trimming left V 4 bases short and J 6 bases short, with 14 bases between. The CDR3 spans 15 residues. Germline V gives CDR1 SGDLS, CDR2 YYNGEE. The V gene is TRBV9, the J gene TRBJ1-6; weak D call: TRBD1 (5 bases). The sequenced material came from blood, either unsorted or a sorted T cell fraction (not recorded which). The TCR comes from a male donor with ankylosing spondylitis or in good health (not recorded which). The chain's CDR3 is CASSRSGQLNSPLHF. CDR3 coding DNA: TGTGCCAGCAGCCGGAGTGGACAACTTAATTCACCCCTCCACTTT.